This T cell receptor beta chain is from a study of shared clonotypes between healthy human individuals. Background on the study: Each donor's CD8 memory used one plate, CD8 naive two, each CD4 subset three. Findings of the study overall: The sampled material consisted only of blood, and tissue repertoires are likely to differ.

Sequenced by immunoSEQ multiplex PCR; TCRdb stores in-frame clones only, minus some. The data hold some 2 million clones, with about 94% observed a single time. Terminally differentiated effector memory CD45RA+ cells were left out of the naive CD8 fraction, which was CD45RO-negative and positively selected for CCR7. Concerning this clone itself: Its antigen is undetermined. Distinct nucleotide sequences in the sample also encode this CDR3.

There are 13 residues in the CDR3. Trimming shortened V by 3 bases and J by 2 bases, and 8 bases separated the two germline ends. Germline values: CDR1 MNHEY, CDR2 SMNVEV (reference sequence). The clonotype originates from a man between 18 and 35 years old in good health. The rearrangement uses TRBV27 and TRBJ2-7, with a tentative D call TRBD1 (5 bases). The sample comprised naive CD8+ T cells sorted from blood. The CDR3 DNA sequence: TGTGCCAGCAGTTTGACAGTGGCCTACGAGCAGTACTTC. It codes for CASSLTVAYEQYF.